The rows below give T cell receptor beta chains drawn from one sample of a study of shared clonotypes between healthy human individuals. Clones were read by immunoSEQ multiplex PCR, and TCRdb kept only the in-frame ones, dropping some. This table holds some 2.1 million clones, 90% to 95% found once. Sequenced: naive CD8+ T cells from PBMCs. The receptors were gathered from a man younger than 35 in good health. Some clones in this sample may be carry-over from other donors' samples. The CDR3 runs from the conserved cysteine through the conserved F or W. A D gene is named only where the DNA matches it firmly. A row's size may be missing; if present it is once, few, many or a size class.

-	TRBV5-1	-	TRBJ2-3	CASSLSAGIVTDTQYF	TGCGCCAGCAGCTTGTCGGCAGGGATTGTAACAGATACGCAGTATTTT
-	TRBV25-1	-	TRBJ2-6	CASGGPGANVLTF	TGTGCCAGTGGGGGCCCCGGGGCCAACGTCCTGACTTTC
-	TRBV21-1	-	TRBJ2-5	CASSKSASEIQETQYF	TGTGCCAGCAGCAAATCGGCTAGCGAAATACAAGAGACCCAGTACTTC
-	TRBV9	-	TRBJ1-4	CASSVAGRGNEKLFF	TGTGCCAGCAGCGTAGCAGGGAGGGGAAATGAAAAACTGTTTTTT
once	TRBV11-2	TRBD1	TRBJ2-7	CASSFNLDRGRANPYEQYF	TGTGCCAGCAGCTTTAATTTGGACAGGGGCAGAGCTAACCCCTACGAGCAGTACTTC
-	TRBV5-4	TRBD1	TRBJ1-1	CASSPRDSSTEAFF	TGTGCCAGCAGCCCCCGGGACAGTTCCACTGAAGCTTTCTTT
-	TRBV7-8	TRBD1	TRBJ1-4	CASSLLRTGANEKLFF	TGTGCCAGCAGCTTATTACGGACAGGGGCTAATGAAAAACTGTTTTTT
-	TRBV4-1	-	TRBJ2-3	CASSRLGSVTDTQYF	TGCGCCAGCAGCCGCCTAGGCAGTGTCACAGATACGCAGTATTTT
-	TRBV28	TRBD2	TRBJ2-5	CASSPGTSEQETQYF	TGTGCCAGCAGTCCTGGGACTAGCGAGCAAGAGACCCAGTACTTC
-	TRBV28	TRBD1	TRBJ1-2	CASSSPQLTGSYGYTF	TGTGCCAGCAGTTCCCCCCAACTGACAGGGTCCTATGGCTACACCTTC
-	TRBV27	-	TRBJ1-5	CASRSGLSNQPQHF	TGTGCCAGCAGGTCGGGACTTAGCAATCAGCCCCAGCATTTT
-	TRBV20-1	-	TRBJ1-2	CSARGGIGYTF	TGCAGTGCTAGAGGAGGTATCGGCTACACCTTC
-	TRBV6-1	TRBD1	TRBJ1-2	CASSEDGTVLNYGYTF	TGTGCCAGCAGTGAAGATGGGACAGTTCTTAACTATGGCTACACCTTC
-	TRBV14	TRBD2	TRBJ2-2	CASSQDLGLARELFF	TGTGCCAGCAGCCAAGATCTCGGACTAGCCCGGGAGCTGTTTTTT
-	TRBV7-9	-	TRBJ1-2	CASSLVAGNYGYTF	TGTGCCAGCAGCTTAGTAGCAGGGAACTATGGCTACACCTTC
-	TRBV13	-	TRBJ1-1	CASSSLMSEGDTEAFF	TGTGCCAGCAGCTCACTAATGTCAGAAGGGGACACTGAAGCTTTCTTT
once	TRBV28	TRBD2	TRBJ2-1	CASSRRSVGLAVANEQFF	TGTGCCAGCAGTCGACGATCCGTGGGGCTAGCGGTAGCCAATGAGCAGTTCTTC
-	TRBV28	-	TRBJ2-5	CASSASDTGTQYF	TGTGCCAGCAGTGCGTCCGACACGGGGACCCAGTACTTC
-	TRBV19	TRBD1	TRBJ1-5	CATSDRVAGNQPQHF	TGTGCCACCTCGGACAGGGTGGCCGGCAATCAGCCCCAGCATTTT